This T cell receptor (beta chain) was captured by sequencing in a study of monozygotic twins with inflammatory bowel disease. With eight separate reactions per sample, the authors made cDNA. With the 5' RACE reads reprocessed, TCRdb shows one record per CDR3 protein and no DNA. The sample holds about 300,000 distinct CDR3 sequences. It was from whole blood, with no T cell sorting, that total RNA was isolated. This CDR3 is built from 11 residues. The germline gives CDR1 MNHEY, CDR2 SVGEGT. Specimen: blood. This chain links TRBV6-2 or TRBV6-3 with TRBJ2-1. The TCR originated in a human donor with ulcerative colitis or Crohn's disease, or a healthy co-twin of an affected twin (not recorded which). The CDR3 here is CASSYFGEQFF.